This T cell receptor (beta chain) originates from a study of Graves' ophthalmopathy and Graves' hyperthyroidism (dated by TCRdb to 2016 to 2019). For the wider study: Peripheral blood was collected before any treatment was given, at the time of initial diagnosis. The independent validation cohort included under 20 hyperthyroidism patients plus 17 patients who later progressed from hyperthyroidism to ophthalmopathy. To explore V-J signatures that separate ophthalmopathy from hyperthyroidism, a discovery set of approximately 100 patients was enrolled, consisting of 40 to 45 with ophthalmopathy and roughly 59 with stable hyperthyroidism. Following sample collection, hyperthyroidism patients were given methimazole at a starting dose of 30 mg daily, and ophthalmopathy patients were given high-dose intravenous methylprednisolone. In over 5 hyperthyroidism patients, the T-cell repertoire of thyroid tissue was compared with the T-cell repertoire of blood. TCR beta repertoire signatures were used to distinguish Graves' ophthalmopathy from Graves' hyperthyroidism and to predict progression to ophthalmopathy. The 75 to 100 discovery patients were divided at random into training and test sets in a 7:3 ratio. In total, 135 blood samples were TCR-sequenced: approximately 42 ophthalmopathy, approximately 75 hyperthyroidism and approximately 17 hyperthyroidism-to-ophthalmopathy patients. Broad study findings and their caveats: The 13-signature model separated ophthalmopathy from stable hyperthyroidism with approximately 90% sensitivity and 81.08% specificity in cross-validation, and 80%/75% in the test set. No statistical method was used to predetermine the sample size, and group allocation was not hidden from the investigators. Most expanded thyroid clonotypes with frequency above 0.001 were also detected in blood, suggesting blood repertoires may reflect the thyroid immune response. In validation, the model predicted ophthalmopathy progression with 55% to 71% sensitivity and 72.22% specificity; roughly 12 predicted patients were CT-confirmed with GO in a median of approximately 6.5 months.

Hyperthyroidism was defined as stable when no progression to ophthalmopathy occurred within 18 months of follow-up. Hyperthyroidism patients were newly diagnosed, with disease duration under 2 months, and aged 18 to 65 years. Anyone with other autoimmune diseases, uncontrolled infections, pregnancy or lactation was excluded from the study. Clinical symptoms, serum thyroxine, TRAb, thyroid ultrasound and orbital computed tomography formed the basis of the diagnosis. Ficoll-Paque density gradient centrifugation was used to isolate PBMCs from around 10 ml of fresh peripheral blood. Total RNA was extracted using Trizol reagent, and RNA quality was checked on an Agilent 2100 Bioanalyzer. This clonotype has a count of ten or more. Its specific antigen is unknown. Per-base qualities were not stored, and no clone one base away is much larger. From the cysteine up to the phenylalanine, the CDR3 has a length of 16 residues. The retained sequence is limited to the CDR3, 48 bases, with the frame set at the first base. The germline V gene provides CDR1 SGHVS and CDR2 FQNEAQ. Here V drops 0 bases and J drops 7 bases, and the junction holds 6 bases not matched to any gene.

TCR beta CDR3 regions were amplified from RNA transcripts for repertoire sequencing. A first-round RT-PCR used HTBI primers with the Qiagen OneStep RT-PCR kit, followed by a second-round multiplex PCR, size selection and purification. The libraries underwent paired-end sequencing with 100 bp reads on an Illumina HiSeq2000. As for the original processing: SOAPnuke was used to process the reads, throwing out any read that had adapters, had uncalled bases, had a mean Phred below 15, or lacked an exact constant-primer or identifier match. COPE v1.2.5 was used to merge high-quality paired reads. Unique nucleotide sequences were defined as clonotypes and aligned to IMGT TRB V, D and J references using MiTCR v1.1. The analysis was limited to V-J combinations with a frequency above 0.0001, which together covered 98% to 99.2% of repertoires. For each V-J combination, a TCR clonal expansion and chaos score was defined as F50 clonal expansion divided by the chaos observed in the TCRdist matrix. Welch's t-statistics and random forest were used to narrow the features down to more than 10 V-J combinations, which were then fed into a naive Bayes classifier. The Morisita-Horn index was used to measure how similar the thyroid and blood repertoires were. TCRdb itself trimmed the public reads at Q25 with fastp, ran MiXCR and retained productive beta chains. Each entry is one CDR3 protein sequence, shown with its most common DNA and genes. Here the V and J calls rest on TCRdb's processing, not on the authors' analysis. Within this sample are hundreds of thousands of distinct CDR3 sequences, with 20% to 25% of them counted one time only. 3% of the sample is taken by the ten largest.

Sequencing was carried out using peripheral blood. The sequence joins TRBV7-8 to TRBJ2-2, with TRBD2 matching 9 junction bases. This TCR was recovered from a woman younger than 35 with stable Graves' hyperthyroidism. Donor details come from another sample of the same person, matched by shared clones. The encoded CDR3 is CASSLARLAGNGELFF. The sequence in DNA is TGTGCCAGCAGCTTAGCGAGGCTAGCGGGAAACGGGGAGCTGTTTTTT.